Reported below is one T cell receptor (beta chain). Produced via immunoSEQ multiplex PCR; TCRdb's table is partial and in-frame only. The data hold 40,000 to 55,000 clones, with 95% to 97% observed a single time. The data were obtained in a study of technical replicates of blood from a few donors. The receptor comes from a human donor in good health. The specimen sequenced was T cells isolated from PBMCs.

The CDR3 region has the DNA TGTGCCAGCGGGGGGACAGGCGCATCCTACAATGAGCAGTTCTTC. Its translation: CASGGTGASYNEQFF. The chain is built from TRBV27 and TRBJ2-1; 8 positions agree with TRBD1. The V segment lost 8 bases and the J segment 1 base; nucleotides outside the gene matches: 7. The CDR3 is 15 residues long. Germline values: CDR1 MNHEY, CDR2 SMNVEV (reference sequence).